Given below is one T cell receptor (beta chain) in context. V gave up 4 bases and J gave up 4 bases; unmatched junction bases: 11. Germline assignment: CDR1 SGHKS and CDR2 YYEKEE (reference sequence). The CDR3 totals 16 residues. The data stem from a study of blood T cell repertoires in COVID-19. Study information: Samples taken during acute and convalescent COVID-19 were collected in the United States, Italy and Spain.

One Seattle source followed patients from active infection through their disease course. Sequencing used immunoSEQ multiplex PCR; TCRdb keeps in-frame clones, though not all of them. The table records tens of thousands of clones, 65% to 80% of them present only once. This sequence joins TRBV5-5 and TRBJ1-5, with 7 bases that match TRBD1. The clonotype was recovered from a man aged 25 to 40 with COVID-19, enrolled during active disease. Sequencing input: peripheral blood. CDR3 DNA: TGTGCCAGCAGCCACAGGGGAACCACACTAAATCAGCCCCAGCATTTT. This translates into CASSHRGTTLNQPQHF.